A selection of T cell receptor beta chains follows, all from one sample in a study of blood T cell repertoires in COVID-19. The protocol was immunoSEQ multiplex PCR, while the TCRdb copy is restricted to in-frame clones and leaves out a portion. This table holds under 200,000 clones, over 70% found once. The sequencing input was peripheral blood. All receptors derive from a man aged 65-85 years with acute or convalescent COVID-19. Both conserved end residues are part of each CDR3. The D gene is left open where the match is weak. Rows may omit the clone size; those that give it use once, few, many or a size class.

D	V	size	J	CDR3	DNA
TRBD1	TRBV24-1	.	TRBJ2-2	CATSDPKGGQGAGELFF	TGTGCCACCAGTGATCCCAAGGGCGGACAGGGGGCCGGGGAGCTGTTTTTT
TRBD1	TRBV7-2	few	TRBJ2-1	CASSHVGQGGNNEQFF	TGTGCCAGCAGCCACGTCGGACAGGGCGGAAACAATGAGCAGTTCTTC
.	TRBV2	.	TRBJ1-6	CASSERGGELNNSPLHF	TGTGCCAGCAGTGAACGCGGGGGCGAACTAAATAATTCACCCCTCCACTTT
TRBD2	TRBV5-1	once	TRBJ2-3	CASSTGLAGGTDTQYF	TGCGCCAGCAGCACGGGCTTAGCGGGGGGGACAGATACGCAGTATTTT
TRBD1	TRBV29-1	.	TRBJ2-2	CSVVTTGFTGELFF	TGCAGCGTTGTAACGACAGGGTTCACCGGGGAGCTGTTTTTT
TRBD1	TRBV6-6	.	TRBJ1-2	CASSTGTGEYGYTF	TGTGCCAGCAGTACCGGGACAGGGGAGTATGGCTACACCTTC
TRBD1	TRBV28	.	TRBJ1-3	CASSSTGAGNTIYF	TGTGCCAGCAGTTCCACAGGGGCCGGAAACACCATATATTTT
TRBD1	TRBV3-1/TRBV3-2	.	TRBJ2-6	CASSQDTGVSGANVLTF	TGTGCCAGCAGCCAAGATACAGGGGTATCTGGGGCCAACGTCCTGACTTTC
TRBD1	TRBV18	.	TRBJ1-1	CASSPTGTGWDTEAFF	TGTGCCAGCTCCCCGACCGGGACAGGGTGGGACACTGAAGCTTTCTTT
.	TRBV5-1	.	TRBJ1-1	CASSSLPGDTEAFF	TGCGCCAGCAGCTCCTTGCCGGGGGACACTGAAGCTTTCTTT